This entry lists 5 T cell receptor beta chains sequenced from one sample in a study of cytomegalovirus exposure and HLA in healthy donors. This PCR relied on a set of 60 Vbeta primers and 13 Jbeta primers. Measured with immunoSEQ multiplex PCR; TCRdb has only the in-frame clones, and not every one. Among a few hundred thousand clones listed, 80% to 95% were seen once. Sample: PBMCs. Receptors originate from a girl aged 2 to 10 in good health and CMV-seronegative.

The chain joins TRBV5-4 to TRBJ2-7; TRBD1 might be the D (6 bases). The CDR3 spans 15 residues. Germline CDR1 reads SGHNT; CDR2 reads YYREEE (reference sequence). Trimming removed 4 bases from V and 3 bases from J, with 17 bases in between. The CDR3: CASSLSGTTSYEQYF. CDR3 in DNA: TGTGCCAGCAGCCTATCCGGGACAACGAGCTACGAGCAGTACTTC.

The chain has TRBV7-7 and TRBJ2-3; TRBD2 is a possible D gene (6 bases). Trimming shortened V by 5 bases and J by 2 bases, and 20 bases separated the two germline ends. CDR3 length equals 17 residues. CDR1 is SSHAT, CDR2 FNYEAQ, per germline (reference sequence). The CDR3: CASSLPLRDSLTDTQYF. CDR3 nucleotides: TGTGCCAGCAGCCTCCCCCTCCGGGACTCCCTCACAGATACGCAGTATTTT.

The table lists this clone with a few counts. V usage is TRBV6-5 and J usage is TRBJ1-1; tentatively, D is TRBD1 (6 bases). V was pared by 0 bases and J by 1 base, with 9 bases between. The length of the CDR3 is 15 residues. The germline gives CDR1 MNHEY, CDR2 SVGAGI. The CDR3 sequence: CASSYSVQGNTEAFF. In DNA form, the CDR3 reads TGTGCCAGCAGTTACTCGGTACAGGGGAACACTGAAGCTTTCTTT.

This chain links TRBV11-2 with TRBJ2-7; weak D call: TRBD2 (6 bases). The CDR3 contains 14 residues. Germline V CDR1 and CDR2: SGHAT, FQNNGV. The germline V and J ends were trimmed by 5 bases and 3 bases, with 14 bases remaining between them. The CDR3 DNA is TGTGCCAGCAGCCCCGGACTATCGGACTACGAGCAGTACTTC. This gives the protein CASSPGLSDYEQYF.

This rearrangement joins TRBV30 to TRBJ2-3; a possible D gene is TRBD1 (6 bases). This CDR3 contains 16 residues. Germline CDR1 and CDR2: GTSNPN and SVGIG (reference sequence). The V and J ends lost 2 bases and 2 bases respectively, with 17 bases between them. The CDR3 region has the DNA TGTGCCTGGAGTCGATCCGGGACATTCTTCACAGATACGCAGTATTTT. Protein product: CAWSRSGTFFTDTQYF.